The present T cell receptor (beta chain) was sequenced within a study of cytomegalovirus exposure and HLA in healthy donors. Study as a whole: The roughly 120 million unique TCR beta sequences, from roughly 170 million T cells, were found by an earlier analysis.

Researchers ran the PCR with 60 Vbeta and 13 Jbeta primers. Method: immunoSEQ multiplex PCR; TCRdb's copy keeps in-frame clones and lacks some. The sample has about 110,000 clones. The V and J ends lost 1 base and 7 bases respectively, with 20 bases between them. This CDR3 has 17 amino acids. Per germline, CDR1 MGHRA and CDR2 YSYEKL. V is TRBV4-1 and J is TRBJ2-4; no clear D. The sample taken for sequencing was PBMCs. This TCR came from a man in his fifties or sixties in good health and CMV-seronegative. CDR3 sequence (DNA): TGCGCCAGCAGCCAAGTGATCTTCGTTGAGGATGTGAACATTCAGTACTTC. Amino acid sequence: CASSQVIFVEDVNIQYF.